The rows below give T cell receptor beta chains drawn from one sample of a study of shared clonotypes between healthy human individuals. Profiling relied on immunoSEQ multiplex PCR, and the TCRdb table lists in-frame clones only, not all of them. The data show roughly 570,000 clones, 98% seen once. The sequenced sample consisted of naive CD8+ T cells sorted from blood. The receptors here all came from a man younger than 40 in good health. The CDR3 runs from the conserved cysteine through the conserved F or W. Each record gives: V gene, J gene, CDR3 protein.

v_call: TRBV14; j_call: TRBJ2-1; cdr3_aa: CASSQGTGERNEQFF
v_call: TRBV11-2; j_call: TRBJ2-3; cdr3_aa: CASSLGFGRAVADTQYF
v_call: TRBV27; j_call: TRBJ2-7; cdr3_aa: CASSLAGAPHEQYF
v_call: TRBV11-2; j_call: TRBJ2-7; cdr3_aa: CASSRGASGSYEQYF
v_call: TRBV6-1; j_call: TRBJ2-7; cdr3_aa: CASSERLVPTYEQYF
v_call: TRBV7-9; j_call: TRBJ1-4; cdr3_aa: CASSRQVGEKLFF
v_call: TRBV4-1; j_call: TRBJ1-2; cdr3_aa: CASSPLTSLRGYTF
v_call: TRBV6-5; j_call: TRBJ2-7; cdr3_aa: CASSYSDRGGSEQYF
v_call: TRBV29-1; j_call: TRBJ1-2; cdr3_aa: CSVESRGGYTF
v_call: TRBV7-9; j_call: TRBJ2-7; cdr3_aa: CASSPLVGGPGEQYF
v_call: TRBV7-9; j_call: TRBJ2-5; cdr3_aa: CASSLLGREGLETQYF
v_call: TRBV6-5; j_call: TRBJ2-1; cdr3_aa: CASSFQGLANEQFF
v_call: TRBV10-2; j_call: TRBJ1-3; cdr3_aa: CASKGGNTIYF
v_call: TRBV14; j_call: TRBJ2-7; cdr3_aa: CASSHGLAAYEQYF
v_call: TRBV5-5; j_call: TRBJ1-1; cdr3_aa: CASSSDRLNTEAFF
v_call: TRBV7-9; j_call: TRBJ2-2; cdr3_aa: CASSQFLGGGVGELFF
v_call: TRBV28; j_call: TRBJ2-1; cdr3_aa: CASSLLRVYNEQFF
v_call: TRBV7-9; j_call: TRBJ1-1; cdr3_aa: CASSPPSGTEAFF
v_call: TRBV6-1; j_call: TRBJ2-1; cdr3_aa: CASSEGGPEQFF
v_call: TRBV9; j_call: TRBJ2-3; cdr3_aa: CASSPDWGEAADTQYF
v_call: TRBV9; j_call: TRBJ2-5; cdr3_aa: CASSAGSGRGETQYF
v_call: TRBV14; j_call: TRBJ2-1; cdr3_aa: CASSQVWGTGIVNEQFF
v_call: TRBV5-6; j_call: TRBJ2-7; cdr3_aa: CASSLLAGGEQYF
v_call: TRBV28; j_call: TRBJ2-7; cdr3_aa: CASRTGGEQYF
v_call: TRBV25-1; j_call: TRBJ2-7; cdr3_aa: CASSEASGPYEQYF
v_call: TRBV9; j_call: TRBJ1-3; cdr3_aa: CASSARDGIASGNTIYF
v_call: TRBV6-5; j_call: TRBJ2-5; cdr3_aa: CASSFSDRGDQETQYF
v_call: TRBV7-9; j_call: TRBJ2-2; cdr3_aa: CASSLRGNTGELFF
v_call: TRBV18; j_call: TRBJ1-1; cdr3_aa: CASSPPRIGTGVTEAFF
v_call: TRBV12-5; j_call: TRBJ2-1; cdr3_aa: CASGRGGNEQFF
v_call: TRBV11-2; j_call: TRBJ2-7; cdr3_aa: CASSLGSTYEQYF
v_call: TRBV7-9; j_call: TRBJ2-1; cdr3_aa: CASSPDVNNEQFF
v_call: TRBV2; j_call: TRBJ2-7; cdr3_aa: CASKGVGSYEQYF
v_call: TRBV19; j_call: TRBJ1-2; cdr3_aa: CASSAAPRGDYGYTF
v_call: TRBV9; j_call: TRBJ2-7; cdr3_aa: CASSPRDRGTYEQYF
v_call: TRBV11-2; j_call: TRBJ1-5; cdr3_aa: CASSSPGVPNQPQHF